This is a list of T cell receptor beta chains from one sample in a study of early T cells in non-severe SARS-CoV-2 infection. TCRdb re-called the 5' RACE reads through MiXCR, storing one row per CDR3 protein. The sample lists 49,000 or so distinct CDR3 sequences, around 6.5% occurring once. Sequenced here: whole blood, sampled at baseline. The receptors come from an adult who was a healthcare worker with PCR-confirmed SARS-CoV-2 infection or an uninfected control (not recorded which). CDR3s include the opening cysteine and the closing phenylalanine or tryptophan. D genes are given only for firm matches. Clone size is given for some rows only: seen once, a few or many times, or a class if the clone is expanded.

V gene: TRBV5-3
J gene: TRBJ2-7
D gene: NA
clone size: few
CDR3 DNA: TGTGCCAGAAGGGTCTGCCCCAATTCCTACGAGCAGTACTTC
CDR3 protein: CARRVCPNSYEQYF

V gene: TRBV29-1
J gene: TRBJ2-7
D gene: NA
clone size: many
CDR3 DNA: TGCAGCGTTGACATCACCGGGACAATATCCTGG
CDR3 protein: CSVDITGTISW

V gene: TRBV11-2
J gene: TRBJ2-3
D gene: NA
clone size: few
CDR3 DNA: TGTGCCAGCAGCCCCAGCATGGGTGGCCTCGAGACAGATACGCAGTATTTT
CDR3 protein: CASSPSMGGLETDTQYF

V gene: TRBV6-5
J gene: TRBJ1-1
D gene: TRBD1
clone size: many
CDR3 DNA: TGTGCCAGCAGTTACTCGGGACAGGAAGCTTTCTTT
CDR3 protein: CASSYSGQEAFF

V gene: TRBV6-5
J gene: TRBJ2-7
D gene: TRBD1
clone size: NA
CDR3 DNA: TGTGCCAGCTCAAGGGACAGGGACTACGAGCAGTACTTC
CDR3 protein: CASSRDRDYEQYF

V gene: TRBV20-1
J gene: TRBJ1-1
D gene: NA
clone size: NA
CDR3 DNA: TGCAGTGCTAGAGATCCCAAATCCTACACTGAAGCTTTCTTT
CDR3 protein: CSARDPKSYTEAFF

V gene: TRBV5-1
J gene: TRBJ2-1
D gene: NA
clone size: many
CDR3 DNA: TGCGCCAGCAGCATAGAACGCATTCCCTACAATGAGCAGTTCTTC
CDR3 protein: CASSIERIPYNEQFF

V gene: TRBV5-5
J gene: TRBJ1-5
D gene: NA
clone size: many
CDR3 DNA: TGTGCCAGCAGCGCGGACTGGGAGTACAGTAGCAATCAGCCCCAGCATTTT
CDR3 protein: CASSADWEYSSNQPQHF

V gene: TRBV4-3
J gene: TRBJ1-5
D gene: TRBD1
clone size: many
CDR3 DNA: TGCGCCAGCAGCCTAATGACAGGGAGGCCCCAGCATTTT
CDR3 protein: CASSLMTGRPQHF

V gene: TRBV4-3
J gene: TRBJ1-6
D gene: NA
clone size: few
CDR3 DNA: TGCGCCAGCAGCCAAGAACAGGGTAGATCACCCCTCCACTTT
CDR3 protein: CASSQEQGRSPLHF

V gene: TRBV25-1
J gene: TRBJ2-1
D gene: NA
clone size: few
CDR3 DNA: TGTGCCAGCAGTGCCAGGGGCCGTTCCTACAATGAGCAGTTCTTC
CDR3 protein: CASSARGRSYNEQFF

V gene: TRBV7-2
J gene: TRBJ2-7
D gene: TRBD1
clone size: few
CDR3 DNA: TGTGCCAGCAGCTTCCCGGGACAGCGATCCTACGAGCAGTACTTC
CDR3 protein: CASSFPGQRSYEQYF

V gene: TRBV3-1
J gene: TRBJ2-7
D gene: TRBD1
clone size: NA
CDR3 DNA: TGTGCCAGCAGCCCTTCAGGGACAGGCCGCAGCTCCTACGAGCAGTACTTC
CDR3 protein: CASSPSGTGRSSYEQYF

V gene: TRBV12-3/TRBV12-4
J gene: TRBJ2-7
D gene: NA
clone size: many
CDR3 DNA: TGTGCCAGCAGTGGTCGACACGGGTCGACTTACGAGCAGTACTTC
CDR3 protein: CASSGRHGSTYEQYF

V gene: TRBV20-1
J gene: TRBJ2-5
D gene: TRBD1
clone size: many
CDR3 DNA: TGCAGTGCCCAGGGGGCTTGGGAGACCCAGTACTTC
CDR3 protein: CSAQGAWETQYF

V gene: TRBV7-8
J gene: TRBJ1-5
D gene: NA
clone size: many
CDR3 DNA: TGTGCCAGCAGCTTAGTCCCGCAACAGCCCCAGCATTTT
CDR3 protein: CASSLVPQQPQHF

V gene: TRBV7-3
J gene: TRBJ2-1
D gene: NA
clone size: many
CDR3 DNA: TGTGCCAGCAGCTTAGGGCAGGGGTCCTACAATGAGCAGTTCTTC
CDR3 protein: CASSLGQGSYNEQFF

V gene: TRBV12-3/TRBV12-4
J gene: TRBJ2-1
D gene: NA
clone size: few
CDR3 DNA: TGTGCCAGCAGTTCGGCCAATTACAATGAGCAGTTCTTC
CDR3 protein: CASSSANYNEQFF

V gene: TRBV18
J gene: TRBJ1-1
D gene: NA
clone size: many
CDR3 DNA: TGTGCCAGCTCACGCGTGAACACTGAAGCTTTCTTT
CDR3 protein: CASSRVNTEAFF

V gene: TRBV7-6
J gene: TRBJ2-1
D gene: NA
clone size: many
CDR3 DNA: TGTGCCAGCAGCTCTGGGGGCTTGAGGGGCCGAGACAATGAGCAGTTCTTC
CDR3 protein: CASSSGGLRGRDNEQFF

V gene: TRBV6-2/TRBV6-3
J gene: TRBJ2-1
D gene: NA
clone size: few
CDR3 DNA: TGTGCCAGCAGTTACTCTGGGGGGCCCTCGGGGAATGAGCAGTTCTTC
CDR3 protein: CASSYSGGPSGNEQFF

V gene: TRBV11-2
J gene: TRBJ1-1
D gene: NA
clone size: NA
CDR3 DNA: TGTGCCAGCAGCTTAGAACTCCGCCGGAGCACTGAAGCTTTCTTT
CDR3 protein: CASSLELRRSTEAFF

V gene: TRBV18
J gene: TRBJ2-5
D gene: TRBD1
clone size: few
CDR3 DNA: TGTGCCAGCTCACCCCAGACAGGGGCCCAAGAGACCCAGTACTTC
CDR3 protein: CASSPQTGAQETQYF

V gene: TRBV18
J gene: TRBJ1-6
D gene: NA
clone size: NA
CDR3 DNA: TGTGCCAGCTCACCACCGGGGCAGGGGAATAATTCACCCCTCCACTTT
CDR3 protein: CASSPPGQGNNSPLHF

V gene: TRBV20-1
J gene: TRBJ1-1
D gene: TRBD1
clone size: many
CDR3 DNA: TGCAGTGCTAGGGGACAGCCGAACACTGAAGCTTTCTTT
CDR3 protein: CSARGQPNTEAFF

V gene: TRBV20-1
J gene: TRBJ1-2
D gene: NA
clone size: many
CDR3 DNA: TGCAGTGCTCCCTTCACGGGGACTTATGGCTACACCTTC
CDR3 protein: CSAPFTGTYGYTF

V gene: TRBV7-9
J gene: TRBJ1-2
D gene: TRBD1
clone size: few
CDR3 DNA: TGTGCCAGCAGCTCCACTGCGCAGGGGGCTAGTGGCTACACCTTC
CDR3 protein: CASSSTAQGASGYTF

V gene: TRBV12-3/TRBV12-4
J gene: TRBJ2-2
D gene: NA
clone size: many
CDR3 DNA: TGTGCCAGCAGTTTAGCGGTTCAGGTCCCCGGGGAGCTGTTTTTT
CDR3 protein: CASSLAVQVPGELFF

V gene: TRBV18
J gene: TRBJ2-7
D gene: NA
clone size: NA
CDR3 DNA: TGTGCCAGCTCACCCGGGATGCCCCCCTACGAGCAGTACTTC
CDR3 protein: CASSPGMPPYEQYF

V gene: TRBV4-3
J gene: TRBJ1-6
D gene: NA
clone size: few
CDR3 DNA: TGCGCCAGCAGCCGGGAGGACGGCGCTCGGTCACCCCTCCACTTT
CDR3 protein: CASSREDGARSPLHF

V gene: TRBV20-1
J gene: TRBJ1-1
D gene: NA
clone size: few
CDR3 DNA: TGCAGTGCTCGACAGAAAATTAACACTGAAGCTTTCTTT
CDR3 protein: CSARQKINTEAFF